The 13 T cell receptor beta chains listed next were all sequenced from one sample in a study of cytotoxic CD8 clonotypes in ibrutinib-treated CLL. The data were produced by immunoSEQ multiplex PCR, yet TCRdb's version contains in-frame clones alone and is incomplete. The table lists about 29,000 clones, about three quarters of them singletons. Sequences were derived from PBMCs, sampled after 24 months of ibrutinib treatment. These TCRs come from a human donor with chronic lymphocytic leukemia.

The chain joins TRBV7-9 to TRBJ1-4; TRBD1 matches at 9 bases. In germline, CDR1 is SEHNR, CDR2 FQNEAQ (reference sequence). This CDR3 has 16 amino acids. V was clipped by 6 bases and J by 4 bases; unmatched bases: 9. The CDR3 region is CASRPTGGIGNEKLFF. DNA of the CDR3: TGTGCCAGCAGACCGACAGGGGGAATCGGTAATGAAAAACTGTTTTTT.

This chain links TRBV29-1 with TRBJ2-3, with 8 nucleotides matching TRBD2. The germline V gene encodes CDR1 SQVTM and CDR2 ANQGSEA. The CDR3 sequence is 16 residues long. V was clipped by 4 bases and J by 4 bases; unmatched bases: 13. The CDR3 DNA reads as TGCAGCGTTGCAGCGAAACCGGGGGGGCCCGCAGATACGCAGTATTTT. This translates into CSVAAKPGGPADTQYF.

The chain combines TRBV19 with TRBJ2-3; D might be TRBD1 or TRBD2, each matching 5 bases. V was trimmed by 4 bases and J by 0 bases, leaving 17 bases between them. Germline loops: CDR1 LNHDA, CDR2 SQIVND (reference sequence). The CDR3 runs 17 residues. CDR3 amino acids: CASSTSWGSSSTDTQYF. The DNA for the CDR3 is TGTGCCAGTAGTACCTCTTGGGGGTCCTCTAGCACAGATACGCAGTATTTT.

Written as DNA, the CDR3 is TGTGCCAGCAGATGGGCTCCTAATGAAAAACTGTTTTTT. It translates to CASRWAPNEKLFF. This rearrangement joins TRBV6-5 to TRBJ1-4; D gene uncertain. Germline CDR1 MNHEY, CDR2 SVGAGI. The CDR3 length is 13 residues. Trimming took off 6 bases at V and 3 bases at J, with 8 bases between the two ends.

The chain has TRBV23-1 and TRBJ2-1; no reliable D call. TRBV23-1 is an ORF; its function is uncertain. V dropped 0 bases and J dropped 1 base, with 13 bases sitting between them. CDR3 length: 17 amino acids. CDR3 coding DNA: TGCGCCAGCAGTCAATCGAGGCAGCTCCTTTCCTACAATGAGCAGTTCTTC. This codes for CASSQSRQLLSYNEQFF.

The count of this clone is one. The chain joins TRBV7-3 to TRBJ1-2; the match to TRBD1 covers 7 bases. CDR3 length equals 13 residues. From germline, CDR1 is SGHTA and CDR2 FQGTGA. The junction had 4 bases not matched to a gene; V was cut back by 5 bases and J by 4 bases. CDR3 protein: CASSRGQRYGYTF. CDR3 bases: TGTGCCAGCAGCCGGGGACAGCGCTATGGCTACACCTTC. Variable domain in full (rest from reference TRBV7-3 and TRBJ1-2): GAGVSQTPSNKVTEKGKYVELRCDPISGHTALYWYRQSLGQGPEFLIYFQGTGAADDSGLPNDRFFAVRPEGSVSTLKIQRTERGDSAVYLCASSRGQRYGYTFGSGTRLTVV.

This rearrangement joins TRBV9 to TRBJ2-3, with 8 bases aligning to TRBD2. Trimming cost V 6 bases and J 8 bases; bases outside gene matches: 11. This CDR3 contains 14 residues. Germline CDR1 and CDR2: SGDLS and YYNGEE. In DNA, the CDR3 is TGTGCCAGCACCCCCGGACTAGCCGTCGGTACGCAGTATTTT. Its protein product is CASTPGLAVGTQYF.

The chain recombines TRBV4-2 with TRBJ2-1; the match to TRBD1 covers 7 bases. The CDR3 has 14 amino acids. Losses at the gene ends were 7 bases for V and 5 bases for J; bases not matched to a gene: 8. CDR1 and CDR2 from the germline V gene are LGHNA and YNFKEQ. In DNA form, the CDR3 reads TGTGCCAGCAACCGGGACAGAAAAGACAATGAGCAGTTCTTC. Its translation: CASNRDRKDNEQFF.

The CDR3 reads CASSSTTGGYTF. The DNA of the CDR3 is TGTGCCAGCAGTTCGACGACTGGCGGCTACACCTTC. The chain joins TRBV27 to TRBJ1-2; no reliable D call. Germline CDR1 reads MNHEY; CDR2 reads SMNVEV (reference sequence). The CDR3 length is 12 residues. The V end lost 4 bases, the J end lost 8 bases, and 11 bases lay between the germline ends.

The rearrangement links TRBV4-3 to TRBJ1-5; D gene uncertain. Trimming stripped 1 base from V and 0 bases from J, with 7 bases between. Looked up from germline, CDR1 is LGHNA and CDR2 is YSLEER. The CDR3 extends over 15 amino acids. The CDR3 DNA sequence: TGCGCCAGCAGCCAAGCACACAATAGCAATCAGCCCCAGCATTTT. Translating gives CASSQAHNSNQPQHF.

This clone was detected a few times. V usage is TRBV19 and J usage is TRBJ1-2; 7 bases align to TRBD1. The CDR3 sequence is 14 residues long. Looked up from germline, CDR1 is LNHDA and CDR2 is SQIVND (reference sequence). The V gene end was trimmed by 2 bases and the J gene end by 2 bases; junction bases not matched to a gene: 2. The DNA for the CDR3 is TGTGCCAGTAGTATAAACAGGGGAAACTATGGCTACACCTTC. Its protein is CASSINRGNYGYTF.

V is TRBV4-1 and J is TRBJ2-1; no clear D. Trimming pared 1 base from V and 0 bases from J, leaving 7 bases between. CDR1 and CDR2 (germline): MGHRA, YSYEKL. The CDR3 loop spans 15 amino acids. The CDR3 here is CASSQGPGSYNEQFF. CDR3 coding DNA: TGCGCCAGCAGCCAAGGGCCGGGCTCCTACAATGAGCAGTTCTTC.

The chain links TRBV5-1 to TRBJ1-6; tentative D call: TRBD1 (6 bases). Germline V CDR1 and CDR2: SGHRS, YFSETQ. V was clipped by 1 base and J by 7 bases, with 18 bases between them. This CDR3 has 17 amino acids. The CDR3 bases are TGCGCCAGCAGCTTGAAAGGGCCAGGGGTATCAAATTCACCCCTCCACTTT. It encodes CASSLKGPGVSNSPLHF.